This T cell receptor (beta chain) appears in the sequencing data of a study of cytomegalovirus exposure and HLA in healthy donors. Overall study context: Around 180 million T cells yielded 100 million or so unique TCR beta sequences in earlier analysis.

On this clone: Its antigen is currently unknown.

The CDR3 has 14 amino acids. Germline assignment: CDR1 MNHNY and CDR2 SVGAGI (reference sequence). Trimming cost V 5 bases and J 8 bases, with 13 bases left between them. It was with 60 Vbeta and 13 Jbeta primers that the PCR ran. Repertoires were generated with immunoSEQ multiplex PCR, while TCRdb's copy carries only in-frame clones and drops some. The repertoire holds about 160,000 clones, with 65% to 80% as singletons. General study findings and limits: Links to common viral pathogens appeared, in a later analysis, for several of the most significant clusters. In most subjects, TCR beta sequences reportedly gave accurate predictions of HLA-A and HLA-B alleles.

Source material: PBMCs. This TCR derives from a man between 40 and 49 years old in good health and CMV-seronegative. This chain uses TRBV6-6 with TRBJ1-6, with D tentatively TRBD1 (5 bases). The CDR3 coding sequence is TGTGCCAGCAGTGTACAGCCCAGGGATTCACCCCTCCACTTT. The encoded protein is CASSVQPRDSPLHF.